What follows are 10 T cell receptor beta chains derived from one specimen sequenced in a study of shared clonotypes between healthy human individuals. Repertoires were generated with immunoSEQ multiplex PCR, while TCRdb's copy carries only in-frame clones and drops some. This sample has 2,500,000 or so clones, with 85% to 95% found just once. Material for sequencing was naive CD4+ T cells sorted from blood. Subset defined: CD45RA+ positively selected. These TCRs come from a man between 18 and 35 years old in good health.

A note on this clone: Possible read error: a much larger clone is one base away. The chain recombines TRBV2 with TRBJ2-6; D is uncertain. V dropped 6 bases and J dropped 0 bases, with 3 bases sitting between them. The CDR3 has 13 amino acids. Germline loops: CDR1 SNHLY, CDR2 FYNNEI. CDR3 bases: TGTGCCAGCAGCTACTCTGGGGCCAACGTCCTGACTTTC. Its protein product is CASSYSGANVLTF.

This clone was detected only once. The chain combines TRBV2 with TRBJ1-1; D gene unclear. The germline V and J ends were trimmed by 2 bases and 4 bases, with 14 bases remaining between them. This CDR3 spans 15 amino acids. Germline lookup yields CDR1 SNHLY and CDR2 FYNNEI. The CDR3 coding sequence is TGTGCCAGCAGTGAATTGAGAGGAGGCGGCACTGAAGCTTTCTTT. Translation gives CASSELRGGGTEAFF.

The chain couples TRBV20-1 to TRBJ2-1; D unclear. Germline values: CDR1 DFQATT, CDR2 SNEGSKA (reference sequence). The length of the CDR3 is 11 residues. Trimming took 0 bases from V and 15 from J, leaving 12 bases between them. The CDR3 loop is CSARDRDMPFF. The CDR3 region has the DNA TGCAGTGCTAGAGATCGTGATATGCCGTTCTTC.

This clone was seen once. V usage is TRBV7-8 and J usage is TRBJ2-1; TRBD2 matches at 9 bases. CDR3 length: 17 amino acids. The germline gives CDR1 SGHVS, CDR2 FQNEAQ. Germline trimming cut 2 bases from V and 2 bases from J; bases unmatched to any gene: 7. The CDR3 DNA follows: TGTGCCAGCAGCTTATACACCCTAGCGGGGCCCTACAATGAGCAGTTCTTC. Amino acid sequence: CASSLYTLAGPYNEQFF.

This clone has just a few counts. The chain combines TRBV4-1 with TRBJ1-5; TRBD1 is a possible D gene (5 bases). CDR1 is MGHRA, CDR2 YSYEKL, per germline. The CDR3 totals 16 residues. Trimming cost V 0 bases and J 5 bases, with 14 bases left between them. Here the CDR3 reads CASSQDGAALYQPQHF. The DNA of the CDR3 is TGCGCCAGCAGCCAAGATGGGGCGGCGCTCTATCAGCCCCAGCATTTT.

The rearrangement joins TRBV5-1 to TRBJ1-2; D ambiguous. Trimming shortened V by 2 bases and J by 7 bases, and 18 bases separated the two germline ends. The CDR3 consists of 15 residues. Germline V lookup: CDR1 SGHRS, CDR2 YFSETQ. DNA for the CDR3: TGCGCCAGCAGCTTCGGGCCCCCACATGGTTCTGGCTACACCTTC. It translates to CASSFGPPHGSGYTF.

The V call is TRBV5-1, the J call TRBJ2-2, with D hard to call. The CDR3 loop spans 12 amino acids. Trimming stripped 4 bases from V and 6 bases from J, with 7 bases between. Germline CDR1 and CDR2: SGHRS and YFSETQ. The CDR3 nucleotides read TGCGCCAGCAGCATCGAATCCGGGGAGCTGTTTTTT. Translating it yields CASSIESGELFF.

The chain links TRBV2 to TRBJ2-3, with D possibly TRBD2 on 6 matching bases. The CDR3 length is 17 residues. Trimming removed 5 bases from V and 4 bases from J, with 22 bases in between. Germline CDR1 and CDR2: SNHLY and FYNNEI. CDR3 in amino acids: CASSTLPRGQRADTQYF. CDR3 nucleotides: TGTGCCAGCAGTACTCTTCCGCGGGGCCAAAGGGCAGATACGCAGTATTTT.

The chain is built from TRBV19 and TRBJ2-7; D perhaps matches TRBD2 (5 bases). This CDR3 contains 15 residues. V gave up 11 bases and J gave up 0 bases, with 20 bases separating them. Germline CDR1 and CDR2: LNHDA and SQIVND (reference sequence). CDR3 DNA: TGTGCCCGAGTAACGGCGGACTTGAGCTCCTACGAGCAGTACTTC. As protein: CARVTADLSSYEQYF.

The CDR3 bases are TGTGCCAGCAGTTTATCGCCCTCGGTGGGTGAGCAGTTCTTC. Translating gives CASSLSPSVGEQFF. The chain has TRBV27 and TRBJ2-1, with D unclear. The CDR3 runs 14 residues. V lost 0 bases, J lost 9 bases, and 12 bases lay in between. CDR1 and CDR2 (germline): MNHEY, SMNVEV (reference sequence).